This TCR beta chain was identified in a study of blood T cells in healthy people across ages. J was trimmed by 7 bases and V by 8 bases; bases with no gene match: 16. This CDR3 contains 16 residues. The germline V gene encodes CDR1 LNHNV and CDR2 YYDKDF (reference sequence). General observations from the study: There was a strong correlation between TCR beta diversity and naive T cell percentage.

With a J-beta primer mix and a sample-barcoded 5' primer, a second PCR ran about 6 to 11 cycles. TCRdb recomputed calls from the 5' RACE reads with MiXCR, one row per CDR3 protein. Here the sample spans more than 800,000 distinct CDR3 sequences, 29% being singletons. With regard to this clonotype: The antigen is not known.

Material for sequencing was blood. The chain recombines TRBV15 with TRBJ1-2, with 10 bases that match TRBD1. This clonotype originated in a woman aged 80 or older in good health. CDR3 coding DNA: TGTGCCACCGGTCATGACAGGGGGCGAGAGAATGGTGGCTACACCTTC. Protein product: CATGHDRGRENGGYTF. Full variable domain (rest looked up from reference TRBV15 and TRBJ1-2): DAMVIQNPRYQVTQFGKPVTLSCSQTLNHNVMYWYQQKSSQAPKLLFHYYDKDFNNEADTPDNFQSRRPNTSFCFLDIRSPGLGDTAMYLCATGHDRGRENGGYTFGSGTRLTVV.